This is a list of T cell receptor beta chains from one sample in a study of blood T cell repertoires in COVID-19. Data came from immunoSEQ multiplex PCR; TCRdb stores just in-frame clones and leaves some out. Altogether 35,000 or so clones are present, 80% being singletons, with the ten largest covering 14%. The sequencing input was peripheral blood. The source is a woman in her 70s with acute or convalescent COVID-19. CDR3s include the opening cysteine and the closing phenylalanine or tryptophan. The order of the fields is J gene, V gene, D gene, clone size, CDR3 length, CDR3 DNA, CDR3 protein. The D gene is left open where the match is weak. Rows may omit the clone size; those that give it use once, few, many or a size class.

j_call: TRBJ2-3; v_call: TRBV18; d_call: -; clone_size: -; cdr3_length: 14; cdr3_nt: TGTGCCAGCCTAGCGACCTCTAGCACAGATACGCAGTATTTT; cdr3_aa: CASLATSSTDTQYF
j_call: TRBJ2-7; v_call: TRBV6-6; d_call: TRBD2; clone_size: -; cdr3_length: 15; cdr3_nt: TGTGCCAGCAGGGGGGGTGGCGGGAGGACCTACGAGCAGTACTTC; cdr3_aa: CASRGGGGRTYEQYF
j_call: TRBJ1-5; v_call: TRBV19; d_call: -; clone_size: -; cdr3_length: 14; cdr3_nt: TGTGCCAGTAGTACTGACAGACGCAATCAGCCCCAGCATTTT; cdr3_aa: CASSTDRRNQPQHF
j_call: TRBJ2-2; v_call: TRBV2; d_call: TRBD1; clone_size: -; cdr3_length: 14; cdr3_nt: TGTGCCAGCGAGTGGACAGGGGGAGGCGGGGAGCTGTTTTTT; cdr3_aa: CASEWTGGGGELFF
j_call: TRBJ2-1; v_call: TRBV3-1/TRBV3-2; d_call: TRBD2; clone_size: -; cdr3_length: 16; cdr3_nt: TGTGCCAGCAGCTCGACTAGCGGGGGCTGGGGCAATGAGCAGTTCTTC; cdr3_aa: CASSSTSGGWGNEQFF
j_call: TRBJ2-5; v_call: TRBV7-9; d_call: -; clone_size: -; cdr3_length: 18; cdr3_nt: TGTGCCAGCAGCTTATATGGCAGTCGGGAGCGGCGCCAAGAGACCCAGTACTTC; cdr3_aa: CASSLYGSRERRQETQYF
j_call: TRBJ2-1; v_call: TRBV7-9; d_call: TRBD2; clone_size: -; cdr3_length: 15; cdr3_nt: TGTGCCAGCAGCTTAGCAGGACTAGCGGCCAATGAGCAGTTCTTC; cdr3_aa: CASSLAGLAANEQFF
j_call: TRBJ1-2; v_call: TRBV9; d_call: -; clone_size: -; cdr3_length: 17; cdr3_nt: TGTGCCAGCAGCGCCGGACTCCGGGGGAGGGAGCACGGTGGCTACACCTTC; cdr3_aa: CASSAGLRGREHGGYTF
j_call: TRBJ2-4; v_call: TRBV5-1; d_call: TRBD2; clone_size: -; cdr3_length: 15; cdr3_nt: TGCGCCAGTCAGCTAGCGGGGGGATACGGGGACATTCAGTACTTC; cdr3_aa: CASQLAGGYGDIQYF
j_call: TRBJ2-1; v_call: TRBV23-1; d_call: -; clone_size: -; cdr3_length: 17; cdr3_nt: TGCGCCAGCACCACCACCAGGGGGGAGAGGGGGGACAATGAGCAGTTCTTC; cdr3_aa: CASTTTRGERGDNEQFF
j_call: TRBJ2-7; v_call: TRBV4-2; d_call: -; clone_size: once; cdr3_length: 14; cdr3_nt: TGTGCCAGCAGCCAAGATGCTAACTCCTACGAGCAGTACTTC; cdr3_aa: CASSQDANSYEQYF
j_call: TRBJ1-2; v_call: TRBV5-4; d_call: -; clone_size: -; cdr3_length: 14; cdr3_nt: TGTGCCAGCAGGATGATGACAGTTAACTATGGCTACACCTTC; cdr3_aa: CASRMMTVNYGYTF
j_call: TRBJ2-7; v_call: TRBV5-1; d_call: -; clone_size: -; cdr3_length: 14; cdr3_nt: TGCGCCAGCAGCTTGGCGGGGATCTCCTACGAGCAGTACTTC; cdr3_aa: CASSLAGISYEQYF
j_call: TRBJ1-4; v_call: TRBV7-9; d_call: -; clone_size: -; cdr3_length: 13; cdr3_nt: TGTGCCAGCAGCCTGAGATCGGATGAAAAACTGTTTTTT; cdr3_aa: CASSLRSDEKLFF
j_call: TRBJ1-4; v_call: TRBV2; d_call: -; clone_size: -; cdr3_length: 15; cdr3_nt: TGTGCCAGCAGGGGTCCGGGAGGGATTAATGAAAAACTGTTTTTT; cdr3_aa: CASRGPGGINEKLFF
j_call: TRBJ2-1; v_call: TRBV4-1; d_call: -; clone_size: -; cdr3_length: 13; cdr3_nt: TGCGCCAGCAGCCCCCGTGCAGGGATTGAGCAGTTCTTC; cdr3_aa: CASSPRAGIEQFF
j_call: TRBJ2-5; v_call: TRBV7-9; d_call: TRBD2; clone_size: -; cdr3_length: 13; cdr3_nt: TGTGCCAGCAGCTCCGGGGGGAGAGAGACCCAGTACTTC; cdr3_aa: CASSSGGRETQYF